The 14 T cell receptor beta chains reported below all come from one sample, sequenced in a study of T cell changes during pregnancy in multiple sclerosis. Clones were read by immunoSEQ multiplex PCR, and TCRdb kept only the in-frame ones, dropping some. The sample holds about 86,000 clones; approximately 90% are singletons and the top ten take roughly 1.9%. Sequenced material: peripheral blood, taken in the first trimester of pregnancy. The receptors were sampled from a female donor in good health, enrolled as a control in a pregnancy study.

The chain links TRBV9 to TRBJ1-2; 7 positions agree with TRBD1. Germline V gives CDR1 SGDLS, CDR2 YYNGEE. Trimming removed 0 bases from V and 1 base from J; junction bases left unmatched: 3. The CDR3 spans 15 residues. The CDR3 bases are TGTGCCAGCAGCGTAGTTCCAGGGGGTAACTATGGCTACACCTTC. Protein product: CASSVVPGGNYGYTF.

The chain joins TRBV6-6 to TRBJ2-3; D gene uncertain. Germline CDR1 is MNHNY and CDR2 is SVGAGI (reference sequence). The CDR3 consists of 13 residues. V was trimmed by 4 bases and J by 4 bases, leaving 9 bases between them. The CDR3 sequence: CASSLSTADTQYF. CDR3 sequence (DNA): TGTGCCAGCAGTTTGAGTACCGCAGATACGCAGTATTTT.

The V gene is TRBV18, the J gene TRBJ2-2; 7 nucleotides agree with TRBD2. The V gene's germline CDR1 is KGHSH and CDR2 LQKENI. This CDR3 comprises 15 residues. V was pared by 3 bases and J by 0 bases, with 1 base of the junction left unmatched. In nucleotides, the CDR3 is TGTGCCAGCTCACCGGGACTATCGAACACCGGGGAGCTGTTTTTT. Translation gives CASSPGLSNTGELFF.

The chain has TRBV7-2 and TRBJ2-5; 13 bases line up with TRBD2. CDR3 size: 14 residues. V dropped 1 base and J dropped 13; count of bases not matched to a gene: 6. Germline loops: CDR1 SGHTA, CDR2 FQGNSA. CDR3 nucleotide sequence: TGTGCCAGCAGCTTAGAACTAGCGGGGGGGCCGGGGTACTTC. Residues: CASSLELAGGPGYF.

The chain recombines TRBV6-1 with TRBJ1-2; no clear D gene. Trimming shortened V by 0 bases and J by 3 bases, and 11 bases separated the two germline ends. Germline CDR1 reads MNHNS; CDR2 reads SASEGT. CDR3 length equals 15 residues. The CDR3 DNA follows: TGTGCCAGCAGTGAAGCCCGCGGATTAGACTATGGCTACACCTTC. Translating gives CASSEARGLDYGYTF.

This CDR3 reads CASRDRGRTEAFF. DNA for the CDR3: TGTGCCAGTAGGGACAGGGGGCGCACTGAAGCTTTCTTT. V gene TRBV19 combines with J gene TRBJ1-1, with 11 bases aligning to TRBD1. The V gene end was trimmed by 6 bases and the J gene end by 4 bases; junction bases not matched to a gene: 1. The CDR3 consists of 13 residues. The germline V gene has CDR1 LNHDA and CDR2 SQIVND (reference sequence). The full variable domain, completed using reference TRBV19 and TRBJ1-1, is DGGITQSPKYLFRKEGQNVTLSCEQNLNHDAMYWYRQDPGQGLRLIYYSQIVNDFQKGDIAEGYSVSREKKESFPLTVTSAQKNPTAFYLCASRDRGRTEAFFGQGTRLTVV.

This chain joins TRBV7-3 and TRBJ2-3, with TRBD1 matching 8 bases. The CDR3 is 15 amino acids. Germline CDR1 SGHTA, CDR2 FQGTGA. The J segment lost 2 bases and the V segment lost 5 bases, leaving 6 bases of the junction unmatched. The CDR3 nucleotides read TGTGCCAGCAGCCGACAGGGGCAGTCCACAGATACGCAGTATTTT. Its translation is CASSRQGQSTDTQYF.

Written as DNA, the CDR3 is TGTGCCAGCAGTTTGGACGGAGGGTTCACTGAAGCTTTCTTT. Amino acid sequence: CASSLDGGFTEAFF. The gene calls are TRBV27 and TRBJ1-1; D gene ambiguous. CDR1 is MNHEY and CDR2 is SMNVEV in the germline V gene (reference sequence). V lost 3 bases and J lost 4, with 12 bases in between. This CDR3 comprises 14 residues.

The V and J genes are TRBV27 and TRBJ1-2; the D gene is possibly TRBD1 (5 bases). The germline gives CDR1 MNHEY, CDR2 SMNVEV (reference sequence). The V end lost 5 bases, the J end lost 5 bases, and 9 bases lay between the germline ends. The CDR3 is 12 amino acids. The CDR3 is CASSPDSYGYTF. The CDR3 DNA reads TGTGCCAGCAGTCCCGACAGTTATGGCTACACCTTC.

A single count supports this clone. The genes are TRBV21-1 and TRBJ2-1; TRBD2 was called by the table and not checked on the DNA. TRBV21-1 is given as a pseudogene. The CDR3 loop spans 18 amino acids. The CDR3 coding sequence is TGTGCCAGCACCCCGGGACAGTCACTAGCGGGCCGAACCCACGAGCAGTTCTTC. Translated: CASTPGQSLAGRTHEQFF.

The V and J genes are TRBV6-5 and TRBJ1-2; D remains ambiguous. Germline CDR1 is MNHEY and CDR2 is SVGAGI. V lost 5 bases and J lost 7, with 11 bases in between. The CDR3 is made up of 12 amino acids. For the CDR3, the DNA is TGTGCCAGCAGTCCCAACGAGCGTGGCTACACCTTC. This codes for CASSPNERGYTF.

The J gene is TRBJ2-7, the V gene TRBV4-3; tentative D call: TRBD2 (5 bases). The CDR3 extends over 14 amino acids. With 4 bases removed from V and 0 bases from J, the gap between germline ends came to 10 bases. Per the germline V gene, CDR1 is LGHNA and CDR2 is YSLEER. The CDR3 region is CASSPGMSSYEQYF. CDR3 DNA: TGCGCCAGCAGCCCGGGGATGAGCTCCTACGAGCAGTACTTC.

The DNA of the CDR3 is TGTGCCAGCAGCTTACTAGCGGGGGGCGCAGATACGCAGTATTTT. Translated: CASSLLAGGADTQYF. The V and J genes are TRBV7-3 and TRBJ2-3; 11 bases map to TRBD2. The germline V gene has CDR1 SGHTA and CDR2 FQGTGA. This CDR3 is built from 15 residues. J was trimmed by 4 bases and V by 2 bases; bases with no gene match: 2. The whole variable domain, filled in from reference TRBV7-3 and TRBJ2-3, reads GAGVSQTPSNKVTEKGKYVELRCDPISGHTALYWYRQSLGQGPEFLIYFQGTGAADDSGLPNDRFFAVRPEGSVSTLKIQRTERGDSAVYLCASSLLAGGADTQYFGPGTRLTVL.

CDR3 protein: CSVERGGSGNTIYF. CDR3 DNA: TGCAGCGTTGAAAGGGGTGGGTCTGGAAACACCATATATTTT. The chain uses TRBV29-1 and TRBJ1-3; maybe TRBD1 (5 bases). CDR3 length: 14 amino acids. Trimming took 2 bases from V and 1 from J, leaving 9 bases between them. Germline V gene sequence: CDR1 SQVTM, CDR2 ANQGSEA.